This record looks at one TCR beta chain sequence and its context. CDR1 and CDR2 (germline): LNHDA, SQIVND (reference sequence). The germline V and J ends were trimmed by 4 bases and 5 bases, with 9 bases remaining between them. The CDR3 is made up of 12 amino acids. Authors' methods: Reference gene primer amplification in the assay estimated nucleated cell counts. Assay used: immunoSEQ multiplex PCR; TCRdb lists only in-frame clones, some missing. The V and J calls and clone size were taken over from that table, and D and trimming were inferred from the DNA. The top ten clones hold 5.5% to 6.5% of a sample with 55,000 to 70,000 clones, approximately 92% of them seen once. The sample is drawn from a study of blood T cell repertoires in COVID-19. About the research overall: Sites across the United States, Italy and Spain contributed samples from acute and convalescent COVID-19. Nucleic acid was either cDNA or gDNA, and it came from T cells, B-cell-depleted T cells, or PBMCs.

This receptor was identified in a human donor in a cohort sampled during active COVID-19. The sample comprised peripheral blood. The rearrangement joins TRBV19 to TRBJ2-7; tentatively, D is TRBD1 (5 bases). The CDR3 reads CASSNRNNEQYF. CDR3 DNA sequence: TGTGCCAGTAGTAACAGGAACAACGAGCAGTACTTC.